These 27 T cell receptor beta chains were all obtained from the same sample, sequenced in a study of patients and donors after allogeneic stem cell transplantation. TCRdb re-derived calls from the RT-PCR reads in MiXCR, one entry per CDR3 protein. The sample shows more than 850,000 distinct CDR3 sequences, roughly 18% of them seen only once. Sequencing input: blood, either unsorted or a sorted T cell fraction (not recorded which). These receptors were taken from a human donor who was either an allogeneic HSCT recipient or a stem cell or donor lymphocyte infusion donor (not recorded which). It is not recorded whose cells these are; they may come from a transplant donor.

The V call is TRBV5-1, the J call TRBJ1-1; D remains ambiguous. Per the germline V gene, CDR1 is SGHRS and CDR2 is YFSETQ. This CDR3 contains 13 residues. The V end lost 1 base, the J end lost 4 bases, and 8 bases lay between the germline ends. DNA of the CDR3: TGCGCCAGCAGCTTGAGAGGGAGCACTGAAGCTTTCTTT. Protein sequence: CASSLRGSTEAFF.

This CDR3 is CSASPTGYNEQFF. CDR3 in DNA: TGCAGTGCCAGCCCGACAGGATACAATGAGCAGTTCTTC. The chain is built from TRBV20-1 and TRBJ2-1; a possible D gene is TRBD1 (6 bases). V lost 6 bases to trimming and J lost 4 bases, with 13 bases between them. Per the germline V gene, CDR1 is DFQATT and CDR2 is SNEGSKA (reference sequence). This CDR3 is 13 amino acids long.

As DNA, the CDR3 is TGCGCCAGCAGCCTGCTCCGTGATACCTATGGCTACACCTTC. The encoded protein is CASSLLRDTYGYTF. This chain uses TRBV4-3 with TRBJ1-2, with D unresolved. Germline V gives CDR1 LGHNA, CDR2 YSLEER. CDR3 length: 14 residues. Trimming removed 4 bases at V and 4 bases at J, with 13 bases between.

V and J are TRBV12-3 or TRBV12-4 and TRBJ2-3, with D possibly being TRBD2 (7 bases). The V and J ends lost 3 bases and 4 bases respectively, with 17 bases between them. This CDR3 has 16 residues. CDR3 in amino acids: CASSLGAGDGADTQYF. Written as DNA, the CDR3 is TGTGCCAGCAGTTTGGGGGCGGGGGACGGTGCAGATACGCAGTATTTT.

The V gene is TRBV25-1, the J gene TRBJ1-2; D is possibly TRBD1 (6 bases). Trimming removed 4 bases at V and 5 bases at J, with 23 bases between. There are 17 residues in the CDR3. Germline V gene lookup returns CDR1 MGHDK and CDR2 SYGVNS. CDR3 DNA: TGTGCCAGCAGTGGGCCCGGGACATCGGAGGGCCAATATGGCTACACCTTC. Amino acid sequence: CASSGPGTSEGQYGYTF.

J is TRBJ1-6 and V is TRBV6-1; TRBD1 agrees at 8 bases. CDR3 length: 14 residues. Trimming at V came to 6 bases and at J to 10 bases, leaving 8 bases not matched to a gene. The germline V gene has CDR1 MNHNS and CDR2 SASEGT. The CDR3 DNA reads TGTGCCAGCAGCCGGACAGGGATTGGATCACCCCTCCACTTT. Translation: CASSRTGIGSPLHF.

The gene calls are TRBV21-1 and TRBJ1-4; the tabulated D call, TRBD1, remains unverified against the DNA. TRBV21-1 is flagged as a pseudogene. The CDR3 contains 16 residues. DNA for the CDR3: TGTGCCAGCAGCAACGGGACAGGGGGCAACGATGAAAAACTGTTTTTT. Its protein is CASSNGTGGNDEKLFF.

This clonotype was seen only a few times. V usage is TRBV9 and J usage is TRBJ2-1; D may be TRBD2 (7 bases). Trimming left V 4 bases short and J 4 bases short, with 18 bases between. The CDR3 consists of 16 residues. Germline V gene sequence: CDR1 SGDLS, CDR2 YYNGEE. The CDR3, as DNA: TGTGCCAGCAGCCCACTCCGGAGGGGGGGGTACAATGAGCAGTTCTTC. It is translated as CASSPLRRGGYNEQFF.

This clonotype has a handful of counts. This chain uses TRBV2 with TRBJ1-2; D may be TRBD1 (5 bases). V lost 5 bases to trimming and J lost 6 bases, with 10 bases between them. Germline assignment: CDR1 SNHLY and CDR2 FYNNEI. CDR3 length: 12 amino acids. CDR3 DNA sequence: TGTGCCAGCAGTCAGGGAGAGAATGGCTACACCTTC. Its translation: CASSQGENGYTF.

The chain carries TRBV12-3 or TRBV12-4 and TRBJ1-1; a weak D match, TRBD1 (5 bases). V dropped 10 bases and J dropped 5 bases, with 11 bases sitting between them. This CDR3 spans 11 amino acids. The CDR3 DNA reads as TGTGCCATCAAGGGACGGACTGAAGCTTTCTTT. This sequence encodes CAIKGRTEAFF.

This clonotype was seen a few times. The chain recombines TRBV10-3 with TRBJ2-3, with 7 bases matching TRBD1. The CDR3 loop spans 13 amino acids. J was trimmed by 0 bases and V by 8 bases; bases with no gene match: 2. CDR1 and CDR2 from the germline V gene are ENHRY and SYGVKD. Here the CDR3 DNA reads TGTGCCATCCGGGACAGTAGCACAGATACGCAGTATTTT. Its translation: CAIRDSSTDTQYF.

V usage is TRBV5-1 and J usage is TRBJ2-1, with a weak D call TRBD2 (6 bases). The CDR3 spans 13 residues. Trimming pared 0 bases from V and 13 bases from J, leaving 14 bases between. The germline gives CDR1 SGHRS, CDR2 YFSETQ. The CDR3 protein is CASSLDSGITQFF. The CDR3 nucleotides read TGCGCCAGCAGCTTGGATAGCGGTATCACTCAGTTCTTC.

The V gene is TRBV30, the J gene TRBJ1-1, with 7 nucleotides matching TRBD1. The CDR3 is made up of 13 amino acids. The V segment lost 5 bases and the J segment 1 base; nucleotides outside the gene matches: 4. Germline assignment: CDR1 GTSNPN and CDR2 SVGIG (reference sequence). The DNA of the CDR3 is TGTGCCTGGGTCGACAGGGCGAACACTGAAGCTTTCTTT. Protein: CAWVDRANTEAFF.

The sample holds a few counts of this clonotype. The rearrangement links TRBV2 to TRBJ1-6; no clear D. Germline V gene sequence: CDR1 SNHLY, CDR2 FYNNEI. Trimming took 7 bases from V and 8 from J, leaving 15 bases between them. The CDR3 totals 14 residues. CDR3 residues: CASNLARRDSPLHF. For the CDR3, the DNA is TGTGCCAGCAATCTCGCTAGAAGGGATTCACCCCTCCACTTT.

CDR3 amino acids: CASSEATGVANEAFF. In DNA form, the CDR3 reads TGTGCCAGCAGTGAAGCCACAGGGGTGGCCAATGAAGCTTTCTTT. The chain carries TRBV6-1 and TRBJ1-1; 7 bases are a match to TRBD1. CDR3 length: 15 amino acids. V lost 0 bases, J lost 7 bases, and 8 bases stayed unmatched. Germline-derived CDR1 and CDR2 are MNHNS and SASEGT.

The chain has TRBV9 and TRBJ2-5, with D tentatively TRBD2 (6 bases). The CDR3 is 15 amino acids. Trimming cost V 3 bases and J 1 base, with 13 bases left between them. Germline V gene lookup returns CDR1 SGDLS and CDR2 YYNGEE. This CDR3 reads CASSEGRRPQETQYF. The CDR3 DNA follows: TGTGCCAGCAGCGAAGGGAGGAGACCCCAAGAGACCCAGTACTTC.

This clonotype has just a few counts. The chain carries TRBV13 and TRBJ2-5; D unclear. Germline V CDR1 and CDR2: PRHDT, FYEKMQ (reference sequence). The CDR3 has 14 amino acids. V was clipped by 8 bases and J by 4 bases, with 17 bases between them. The CDR3 spells CASSLSAILETQYF. The DNA of the CDR3 is TGTGCCAGCTCTCTATCGGCGATTTTAGAGACCCAGTACTTC.

This clonotype was recorded a few times. The rearrangement uses TRBV5-1 and TRBJ1-2; 8 positions agree with TRBD1. This CDR3 has 13 amino acids. The V gene's germline CDR1 is SGHRS and CDR2 YFSETQ. Trimming removed 5 bases from V and 8 bases from J; junction bases left unmatched: 8. The CDR3 here is CASSKQGAYGYTF. DNA for the CDR3: TGCGCCAGCAGTAAGCAGGGGGCCTACGGCTACACCTTC.

The sample holds a few counts of this clonotype. The rearrangement links TRBV5-5 to TRBJ1-1; unclear D gene. The ends were cut back, 4 bases at V and 1 base at J, with 17 bases in the middle. Per germline, CDR1 SGHKS and CDR2 YYEKEE (reference sequence). There are 16 residues in the CDR3. CDR3 in amino acids: CASSRTGRWGNTEAFF. For the CDR3, the DNA is TGTGCCAGCAGCCGGACTGGGCGCTGGGGGAACACTGAAGCTTTCTTT.

The chain carries TRBV27 and TRBJ2-5; TRBD2 aligns across 7 bases. CDR1 and CDR2 (germline): MNHEY, SMNVEV (reference sequence). The CDR3 is 15 residues long. Trimming at V came to 7 bases and at J to 1 base, leaving 9 bases not matched to a gene. The CDR3, as DNA: TGTGCCAGCACCCCCATCGGCGGGGGCCAAGAGACCCAGTACTTC. It yields the protein CASTPIGGGQETQYF.

This clonotype was detected only a few times. V usage is TRBV15 and J usage is TRBJ2-1; no clear D gene. V was clipped by 0 bases and J by 10 bases, with 10 bases between them. The CDR3 is 13 residues long. Germline V gene lookup returns CDR1 LNHNV and CDR2 YYDKDF (reference sequence). In nucleotides, the CDR3 is TGTGCCACCAGCAGAGATTTGTCGACCGAGCAGTTCTTC. It codes for CATSRDLSTEQFF. The whole variable domain, remainder taken from reference TRBV15 and TRBJ2-1, is DAMVIQNPRYQVTQFGKPVTLSCSQTLNHNVMYWYQQKSSQAPKLLFHYYDKDFNNEADTPDNFQSRRPNTSFCFLDIRSPGLGDTAMYLCATSRDLSTEQFFGPGTRLTVL.

This clonotype turned up a few times. The chain combines TRBV7-6 with TRBJ2-2; 10 nucleotides match TRBD2. The CDR3 contains 17 residues. CDR1 is SGHVS, CDR2 FNYEAQ, per germline. V gave up 3 bases and J gave up 7 bases; unmatched junction bases: 11. CDR3 sequence reads: CASSFSWSTSGVGELFF. In nucleotides, the CDR3 is TGTGCCAGCAGCTTCTCTTGGTCAACTAGCGGGGTCGGGGAGCTGTTTTTT. Full variable domain (missing parts from reference TRBV7-6 and TRBJ2-2): GAGVSQSPRYKVTKRGQDVALRCDPISGHVSLYWYRQALGQGPEFLTYFNYEAQQDKSGLPNDRFSAERPEGSISTLTIQRTEQRDSAMYRCASSFSWSTSGVGELFFGEGSRLTVL.

The CDR3 is CASSPGLSGELFF. The CDR3 DNA is TGTGCCAGCTCACCAGGGTTGTCCGGGGAGCTGTTTTTT. This chain connects TRBV18 to TRBJ2-2; D gene ambiguous. V was shortened by 2 bases and J by 6 bases, with 7 bases between the two germline ends. Germline-derived CDR1 and CDR2 are KGHSH and LQKENI. This CDR3 region has 13 residues. Looking up the rest from reference TRBV18 and TRBJ2-2 gives the full variable domain: NAGVMQNPRHLVRRRGQEARLRCSPMKGHSHVYWYRQLPEEGLKFMVYLQKENIIDESGMPKERFSAEFPKEGPSILRIQQVVRGDSAAYFCASSPGLSGELFFGEGSRLTVL.

V usage is TRBV12-3 or TRBV12-4 and J usage is TRBJ2-1; 7 nucleotides align to TRBD1. The trim removed 5 bases at V and 5 bases at J, leaving 6 bases unmatched. This CDR3 contains 14 residues. The CDR3 nucleotides are TGTGCCAGCAGTCCTAGAGGGACAGACAATGAGCAGTTCTTC. Translating it yields CASSPRGTDNEQFF.

The chain couples TRBV27 to TRBJ2-1; D may be TRBD1 (6 bases). Germline CDR1 MNHEY, CDR2 SMNVEV (reference sequence). The V and J ends lost 5 bases and 9 bases respectively, with 14 bases between them. The CDR3 has 13 amino acids. CDR3 region: CASSLKTGFEQFF. In DNA form, the CDR3 reads TGTGCCAGCAGTCTAAAAACAGGGTTTGAGCAGTTCTTC.

The chain couples TRBV5-6 to TRBJ2-3; 9 nucleotides match TRBD2. CDR1 and CDR2 from the germline V gene are SGHDT and YYEEEE. This CDR3 contains 16 residues. The V and J ends lost 0 bases and 3 bases, in that order; junction bases with no gene match: 5. In nucleotides, the CDR3 is TGTGCCAGCAGCTTGGAGGCTAGCGGGACGACAGATACGCAGTATTTT. Amino acids: CASSLEASGTTDTQYF.

The V and J genes are TRBV11-2 and TRBJ2-3; TRBD2 agrees at 9 bases. V was clipped by 3 bases and J by 3 bases; unmatched bases: 7. CDR3 length: 16 amino acids. CDR1 and CDR2 (germline): SGHAT, FQNNGV. Written as DNA, the CDR3 is TGTGCCAGCAGCTTGATGCGGGGGGGCACGACAGATACGCAGTATTTT. Translating gives CASSLMRGGTTDTQYF. Together with reference TRBV11-2 and TRBJ2-3, the CDR3 gives the full variable domain: EAGVAQSPRYKIIEKRQSVAFWCNPISGHATLYWYQQILGQGPKLLIQFQNNGVVDDSQLPKDRFSAERLKGVDSTLKIQPAKLEDSAVYLCASSLMRGGTTDTQYFGPGTRLTVL.